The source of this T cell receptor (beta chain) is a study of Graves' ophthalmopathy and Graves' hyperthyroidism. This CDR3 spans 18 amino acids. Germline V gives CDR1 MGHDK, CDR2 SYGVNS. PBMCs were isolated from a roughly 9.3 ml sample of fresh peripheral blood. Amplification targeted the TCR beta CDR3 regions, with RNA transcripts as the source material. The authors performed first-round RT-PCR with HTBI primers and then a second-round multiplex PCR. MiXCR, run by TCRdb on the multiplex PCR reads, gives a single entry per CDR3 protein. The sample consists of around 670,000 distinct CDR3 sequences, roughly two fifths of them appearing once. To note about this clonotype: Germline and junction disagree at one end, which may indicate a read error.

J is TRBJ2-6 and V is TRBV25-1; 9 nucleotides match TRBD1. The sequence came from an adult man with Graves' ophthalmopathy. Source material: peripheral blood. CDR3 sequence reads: CASSLARDRVSAANVLTF. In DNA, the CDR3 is TGTGCCAGCAGCTTGGCTCGGGACAGGGTTTCTGCGGCCAACGTCCTGACTTTC.